This entry concerns a single T cell receptor beta chain. Other DNA sequences within the sample encode an identical CDR3. The protocol was immunoSEQ multiplex PCR, while the TCRdb copy is restricted to in-frame clones and leaves out a portion. This table has some 320,000 clones, around 84% appearing once. The record originates from a study of blood T cell repertoires in COVID-19. V dropped 2 bases and J dropped 5 bases, with 12 bases sitting between them. CDR1 and CDR2 from the germline V gene are MDHEN and SYDVKM. The CDR3 sequence is 14 residues long. The receptor was isolated from a woman in her 30s who had been exposed to COVID-19. The material sequenced was PBMCs or T cells enriched from blood (not recorded which). The V call is TRBV28, the J call TRBJ1-1; D is perhaps TRBD1 (6 bases). CDR3 in amino acids: CASSLVGGRTEAFF. CDR3 DNA sequence: TGTGCCAGCAGTTTAGTCGGGGGGCGGACTGAAGCTTTCTTT.